This TCR beta chain was found in a study of PD-L1 blockade in urothelial cancer. Study-wide context: Starting in 2014, patients were given atezolizumab (1,200 mg intravenously every 3 weeks).

Trimming took 6 bases from V and 6 from J; bases not matched to a gene: 4. The length of the CDR3 is 13 residues. The germline V gene has CDR1 SNHLY and CDR2 FYNNEI. Libraries were prepared by immunoSEQ multiplex PCR; TCRdb keeps only in-frame clonotypes and omits some of them. This table has 48,000 or so clones, approximately 90% appearing once. Time point meaning: pretreatment peripheral blood. The patients had locally advanced or metastatic urothelial carcinoma. The V gene is TRBV2, the J gene TRBJ2-3, with TRBD2 matching 9 bases. This sequence originates from a woman aged 55-69 years with urothelial cancer. Sequencing used PBMCs, obtained around atezolizumab (anti-PD-L1) treatment. The CDR3 sequence: CASRGTSIDTQYF. CDR3 bases: TGTGCCAGCAGGGGGACTAGCATCGATACGCAGTATTTT.